This T cell receptor beta chain was profiled in a study of blood T cell repertoires in COVID-19. Trimming removed 5 bases from V and 0 bases from J, with 13 bases in between. CDR1 is LNHDA and CDR2 is SQIVND in the germline V gene (reference sequence). The CDR3 has 15 amino acids. Authors' methods: Estimated nucleated cell counts came from reference gene primer amplification. The protocol was immunoSEQ multiplex PCR, while the TCRdb copy is restricted to in-frame clones and leaves out a portion. That table supplies the V and J calls and clone size; D and trimming were determined from the DNA. The table lists roughly 250,000 clones, about 90% of them singletons.

The V gene is TRBV19, the J gene TRBJ1-2; D might be TRBD1 (6 bases). The sequence was obtained from a human donor in a cohort exposed to, infected with or recovered from COVID-19 (not recorded which). The donor label of this sample is uncertain. Sequences were obtained from PBMCs or T cells enriched from blood (not recorded which). The CDR3 loop is CASSAYRVSNYGYTF. Written as DNA, the CDR3 is TGTGCCAGTAGTGCCTACAGGGTTTCTAACTATGGCTACACCTTC.